Below, 23 T cell receptor beta chains from the same sample are listed, as sequenced in a study of naive and memory T cell subsets. Both TRBC1 and TRBC2 were covered by a beta constant-region primer of two equimolar oligonucleotides. Ligated cDNA was amplified by four rounds of PCR with nested alpha and beta constant-region primers and SP2. TCRdb called the UMI-ligation and nested PCR reads again in MiXCR, with one record for every CDR3 protein. The sample holds about 120,000 distinct CDR3 sequences, about 36% seen once. The sequenced sample was central memory CD4+ T cells from blood. These receptors were obtained from a human donor in good health.

This clonotype has at least ten counts. The J gene is TRBJ1-2, the V gene TRBV7-6, with a possible D match to TRBD1 (5 bases). The V gene's germline CDR1 is SGHVS and CDR2 FNYEAQ. V was clipped by 1 base and J by 2 bases, with 5 bases between them. The CDR3 totals 13 residues. CDR3 sequence (DNA): TGTGCCAGCAGCTTAGGGACAAACTATGGCTACACCTTC. As protein: CASSLGTNYGYTF. The full variable domain, with the rest looked up from reference TRBV7-6 and TRBJ1-2, is GAGVSQSPRYKVTKRGQDVALRCDPISGHVSLYWYRQALGQGPEFLTYFNYEAQQDKSGLPNDRFSAERPEGSISTLTIQRTEQRDSAMYRCASSLGTNYGYTFGSGTRLTVV.

The rearrangement links TRBV12-3 or TRBV12-4 to TRBJ2-1, with a weak D call TRBD2 (6 bases). The V and J ends lost 6 bases and 3 bases respectively, with 12 bases between them. The CDR3 totals 14 residues. The CDR3, as DNA: TGTGCCAGCAGCCGACTAGGAGTCTACAATGAGCAGTTCTTC. Translating it yields CASSRLGVYNEQFF.

CDR3: CASRPSGSSGEQYF. The CDR3 coding sequence is TGTGCCAGCAGACCTAGCGGGAGTTCGGGCGAGCAGTACTTC. The V gene is TRBV28, the J gene TRBJ2-7; 10 bases line up with TRBD2. The trim removed 6 bases at V and 6 bases at J, leaving 8 bases unmatched. The CDR3 contains 14 residues. In germline, CDR1 is MDHEN, CDR2 SYDVKM.

This clonotype was detected only a few times. The chain carries TRBV6-1 and TRBJ1-4; 7 positions agree with TRBD1. The junction had 3 bases not matched to a gene; V was cut back by 5 bases and J by 0 bases. The CDR3 totals 15 residues. Germline CDR1 and CDR2: MNHNS and SASEGT. CDR3 sequence: CASSTGETTNEKLFF. The CDR3 DNA reads as TGTGCCAGCAGTACAGGGGAGACAACTAATGAAAAACTGTTTTTT.

The chain carries TRBV4-1 and TRBJ1-5; D unclear. The V and J ends lost 0 bases and 2 bases respectively, with 11 bases between them. Germline V gives CDR1 MGHRA, CDR2 YSYEKL. CDR3 length: 16 residues. CDR3 coding DNA: TGCGCCAGCAGCCAAGATGGAGGGCTCGGCAATCAGCCCCAGCATTTT. Amino acids: CASSQDGGLGNQPQHF.

This chain links TRBV7-2 with TRBJ1-5; D gene unclear. V was cut by 1 base and J by 2 bases, with 6 bases left in between. This CDR3 region has 14 residues. Germline V lookup: CDR1 SGHTA, CDR2 FQGNSA. The CDR3 loop reads CASSLDMGNQPQHF. CDR3 DNA sequence: TGTGCCAGCAGCTTAGATATGGGCAATCAGCCCCAGCATTTT.

This clonotype was counted a few times. This sequence joins TRBV29-1 and TRBJ2-3; no reliable D call. This CDR3 comprises 16 residues. Between the trimmed V and J ends, which lost 6 bases and 3 bases, there was a span of 22 bases. Germline V gene sequence: CDR1 SQVTM, CDR2 ANQGSEA. The CDR3, as DNA: TGCAGCGTCCACTCAGCGCGGTCCGGTTGGACAGATACGCAGTATTTT. Protein product: CSVHSARSGWTDTQYF.

The chain employs TRBV20-1 and TRBJ2-6, with no clear D. Germline V gives CDR1 DFQATT, CDR2 SNEGSKA (reference sequence). CDR3 length: 14 amino acids. V lost 6 bases to trimming and J lost 0 bases, with 9 bases between them. CDR3 loop: CSAPPGSGANVLTF. The CDR3 DNA reads TGCAGTGCCCCACCCGGCTCTGGGGCCAACGTCCTGACTTTC.

This clonotype was recorded a few times. This CDR3 is CASSLVVVGNQETQYF. In DNA, the CDR3 is TGTGCCAGCAGCTTGGTAGTCGTAGGGAACCAAGAGACCCAGTACTTC. The rearrangement joins TRBV5-6 to TRBJ2-5, with D uncertain. The germline V and J ends were trimmed by 0 bases and 0 bases, with 12 bases remaining between them. Germline V gene sequence: CDR1 SGHDT, CDR2 YYEEEE. This CDR3 contains 16 residues.

The gene calls are TRBV2 and TRBJ2-2; 9 bases fit TRBD1. J was trimmed by 2 bases and V by 7 bases; bases with no gene match: 8. CDR1 is SNHLY and CDR2 is FYNNEI in the germline V gene. The CDR3 extends over 16 amino acids. This CDR3 reads CASKVRDRANTGELFF. In DNA, the CDR3 is TGTGCCAGCAAAGTTCGGGACAGGGCCAACACCGGGGAGCTGTTTTTT. Complete variable domain (other parts from reference TRBV2 and TRBJ2-2): EPEVTQTPSHQVTQMGQEVILRCVPISNHLYFYWYRQILGQKVEFLVSFYNNEISEKSEIFDDQFSVERPDGSNFTLKIRSTKLEDSAMYFCASKVRDRANTGELFFGEGSRLTVL.

The rearrangement links TRBV11-3 to TRBJ2-3, with D possibly matching TRBD2 (5 bases). V dropped 5 bases and J dropped 6 bases, with 12 bases sitting between them. The CDR3 has 13 amino acids. Germline V gene lookup returns CDR1 SGHNT and CDR2 YENEEA. The DNA of the CDR3 is TGTGCCAGCAGCCCCAAGGACTCGGATACGCAGTATTTT. Translation: CASSPKDSDTQYF.

This clonotype was observed a handful of times. This sequence joins TRBV11-2 and TRBJ2-7; D is possibly TRBD1 (5 bases). The CDR3 has 15 amino acids. Germline CDR1 is SGHAT and CDR2 is FQNNGV. Trimming cost V 1 base and J 4 bases, with 14 bases left between them. The CDR3 here is CASSLVTGSGYEQYF. The CDR3 nucleotides are TGTGCCAGCAGCTTAGTGACGGGTTCAGGGTACGAGCAGTACTTC. Variable domain in full (rest from reference TRBV11-2 and TRBJ2-7): EAGVAQSPRYKIIEKRQSVAFWCNPISGHATLYWYQQILGQGPKLLIQFQNNGVVDDSQLPKDRFSAERLKGVDSTLKIQPAKLEDSAVYLCASSLVTGSGYEQYFGPGTRLTVT.

This clonotype was detected only a few times. V is TRBV7-2 and J is TRBJ2-1, with a tentative D call TRBD1 (6 bases). Germline V gene sequence: CDR1 SGHTA, CDR2 FQGNSA. Trimming shortened V by 5 bases and J by 5 bases, and 16 bases separated the two germline ends. This CDR3 is built from 15 residues. In DNA, the CDR3 is TGTGCCAGCAGCGTACGGTCAGGGGTGGACAATGAGCAGTTCTTC. Protein product: CASSVRSGVDNEQFF.

This sequence joins TRBV6-5 and TRBJ1-2; 10 nucleotides align to TRBD1. V shed 10 bases and J 2 bases; nucleotides not matched to a gene: 10. Germline CDR1 is MNHEY and CDR2 is SVGAGI. The CDR3 spans 15 residues. The CDR3 sequence is CATYTKTGGNYGYTF. The CDR3 nucleotides are TGTGCCACCTATACAAAGACAGGGGGCAACTATGGCTACACCTTC.

This clonotype was detected a few times. CDR3: CAWSVQEGRLAGYTF. The DNA of the CDR3 is TGTGCCTGGAGTGTACAGGAGGGGAGGCTGGCTGGCTACACCTTC. This chain uses TRBV30 with TRBJ1-2, with a tentative D call TRBD1 (5 bases). The length of the CDR3 is 15 residues. From germline, CDR1 is GTSNPN and CDR2 SVGIG (reference sequence). V lost 0 bases and J 7 bases, leaving 18 bases between the germline ends.

The chain is built from TRBV6-1 and TRBJ1-2, with TRBD1 as a possible D gene (5 bases). The ends were cut back, 2 bases at V and 4 bases at J, with 17 bases in the middle. The CDR3 is 16 amino acids. Germline values: CDR1 MNHNS, CDR2 SASEGT. For the CDR3, the DNA is TGTGCCAGCAGTGAACGGTCAGGGAGGTTTGTCTATGGCTACACCTTC. Its translation is CASSERSGRFVYGYTF.

Concerning this clonotype itself: A much larger clone is a single base away; this may be a read error. The V and J genes are TRBV30 and TRBJ2-5; TRBD2 agrees at 7 bases. CDR1 and CDR2 from the germline V gene are GTSNPN and SVGIG (reference sequence). The CDR3 is made up of 15 amino acids. The CDR3 bases are TGTGCCCGGAGTTCCAGGGAGGGTTTCCAAGAGACCCAGTACTTC. Protein product: CARSSREGFQETQYF.

The chain uses TRBV12-3 or TRBV12-4 and TRBJ1-4; D unclear. Trimming took 6 bases from V and 2 from J, leaving 7 bases between them. The CDR3 totals 13 residues. CDR3 in DNA: TGTGCCAGCAGATATCAGACTAATGAAAAACTGTTTTTT. Translated: CASRYQTNEKLFF.

The chain joins TRBV6-5 to TRBJ1-6, with D possibly matching TRBD1 (6 bases). V lost 5 bases to trimming and J lost 8 bases, with 13 bases between them. The germline V gene encodes CDR1 MNHEY and CDR2 SVGAGI. This CDR3 spans 14 amino acids. The CDR3 protein is CASSVDRTYSPLHF. The CDR3 bases are TGTGCCAGCAGTGTTGACAGGACCTATTCACCCCTCCACTTT.

This chain uses TRBV9 with TRBJ2-1; a weak D match, TRBD2 (6 bases). The V end lost 4 bases, the J end lost 5 bases, and 16 bases lay between the germline ends. The CDR3 runs to 15 residues. Germline assignment: CDR1 SGDLS and CDR2 YYNGEE. The CDR3 here is CASSQTQAGHNEQFF. The CDR3 nucleotides read TGTGCCAGCAGCCAAACCCAAGCGGGTCACAATGAGCAGTTCTTC. Looking up the rest from reference TRBV9 and TRBJ2-1 gives the full variable domain: DSGVTQTPKHLITATGQRVTLRCSPRSGDLSVYWYQQSLDQGLQFLIQYYNGEERAKGNILERFSAQQFPDLHSELNLSSLELGDSALYFCASSQTQAGHNEQFFGPGTRLTVL.

The chain recombines TRBV6-1 with TRBJ2-1; unclear D gene. The V and J ends lost 6 bases and 10 bases respectively, with 13 bases between them. The CDR3 extends over 12 amino acids. Germline values: CDR1 MNHNS, CDR2 SASEGT. CDR3 nucleotides: TGTGCCAGCAGCCGCCCTACCGGGGAGCAGTTCTTC. Protein product: CASSRPTGEQFF.

V and J are TRBV5-1 and TRBJ1-1; 10 bases are shared with TRBD1. This CDR3 is 17 amino acids long. The trim removed 3 bases at V and 2 bases at J, leaving 10 bases unmatched. Germline CDR1 and CDR2: SGHRS and YFSETQ. For the CDR3, the DNA is TGCGCCAGCAGCTCCCTCGTGACAGGGGGCCCAAACACTGAAGCTTTCTTT. Its protein product is CASSSLVTGGPNTEAFF.

CDR3 region: CASSQGLGTSAYEQYF. In DNA form, the CDR3 reads TGCGCCAGCAGCCAAGGATTGGGGACTAGCGCCTACGAGCAGTACTTC. The chain carries TRBV4-1 and TRBJ2-7; 10 bases are shared with TRBD2. The CDR3 has 16 residues. CDR1 is MGHRA, CDR2 YSYEKL, per germline. Losses at the gene ends were 1 base for V and 2 bases for J; bases not matched to a gene: 5.